The sequence of this TCR beta chain was determined in a study of CD8+ T cells in alopecia areata. At the level of the study: Using the percentage of affected scalp area, treated patients' severity was scored.

Investigators isolated RNA and reverse transcribed it into cDNA to act as the sequencing template. The protocol was immunoSEQ multiplex PCR, while the TCRdb copy is restricted to in-frame clones and leaves out a portion. The sample lists 190,000 or so clones, 58% occurring once. Germline V lookup: CDR1 SGHKS, CDR2 YYEKEE (reference sequence). The length of the CDR3 is 12 residues. Deletions cut 5 bases from V and 5 bases from J, with 10 bases between. Overall study results and limits: Among the top 100, expanded CD8+ clones were significantly decreased by tofacitinib, as was scalp clonality. Resident alphabeta T cells of normal skin are also sequenced in scalp samples.

Treatment given: oral pan-JAK inhibitor, 5-10 mg twice daily. Alopecia areata patients gave lesional scalp punch biopsies and peripheral blood samples. With regard to this clone: Antigen: not known.

The V call is TRBV5-5, the J call TRBJ2-5; D ambiguous. This sequence was found in a human donor with alopecia areata. This specimen was CD4+ T cells sorted from blood, taken at week 24, from a patient treated with tofacitinib. The CDR3 spells CASSRMGETQYF. Written as DNA, the CDR3 is TGTGCCAGCAGTCGGATGGGGGAGACCCAGTACTTC.